Detailed here is one T cell receptor (beta chain). This entry comes from a study of blood T cell repertoires in COVID-19. The CDR3 is 16 amino acids. V shed 0 bases, J shed 6 bases, and the junction held 8 bases outside the gene matches. Germline CDR1 SGDLS, CDR2 YYNGEE. The table came from immunoSEQ multiplex PCR; TCRdb's copy has only in-frame clones and leaves some out. In the table there are 150,000 to 200,000 clones, more than 85% of which are singletons. The TCR sequence derives from a woman of 80 years or more in a cohort sampled during active or convalescent COVID-19. The V gene is TRBV9, the J gene TRBJ2-7; 11 bases fit TRBD1. Sequenced material: peripheral blood. The CDR3 loop reads CASSVDSAGTGGEQYF. In nucleotides, the CDR3 is TGTGCCAGCAGCGTAGACTCCGCCGGGACAGGGGGCGAGCAGTACTTC.